Each of the 25 T cell receptor beta chains below was sequenced from the same sample in a study of cytomegalovirus exposure and HLA in healthy donors. The PCR ran on 60 Vbeta and 13 Jbeta primers. Clones were read by immunoSEQ multiplex PCR, and TCRdb kept only the in-frame ones, dropping some. The table includes 200,000 or so clones, 65% to 85% detected once. The sample taken for sequencing was PBMCs. The receptors derive from a woman between 25 and 40 years old in good health and CMV-seronegative.

J is TRBJ2-5 and V is TRBV5-5, with no clear D. CDR1 is SGHKS and CDR2 is YYEKEE in the germline V gene (reference sequence). The germline V and J ends were trimmed by 2 bases and 2 bases, with 13 bases remaining between them. This CDR3 has 15 amino acids. CDR3 DNA sequence: TGTGCCAGCAGCTTTCTCCTCGCGGAACAAGAGACCCAGTACTTC. Translating gives CASSFLLAEQETQYF.

The rearrangement links TRBV6-1 to TRBJ1-1; D perhaps matches TRBD1 (5 bases). The CDR3 extends over 14 amino acids. CDR1 and CDR2 (germline): MNHNS, SASEGT. The V end lost 2 bases, the J end lost 10 bases, and 17 bases lay between the germline ends. The CDR3 spells CASSEKGPRDRAFF. In nucleotides, the CDR3 is TGTGCCAGCAGTGAAAAGGGCCCCAGGGATCGAGCTTTCTTT.

The chain joins TRBV30 to TRBJ2-5; tentatively, D is TRBD2 (5 bases). Trimming pared 4 bases from V and 4 bases from J, leaving 22 bases between. The CDR3 is made up of 16 amino acids. Germline CDR1 is GTSNPN and CDR2 is SVGIG (reference sequence). The CDR3 region has the DNA TGTGCCTGGACCCTCGGGGTCCTCCAGGACCGAGAGACCCAGTACTTC. Residues: CAWTLGVLQDRETQYF.

The chain carries TRBV21-1 and TRBJ2-1; TRBD2 is the table's D call and was not checked against the DNA. TRBV21-1 is labeled a pseudogene. This CDR3 has 17 residues. CDR3 nucleotides: TGTGCCAGCAGCATCGTGGGGACTAGCGGGAGCTGCGATGAGCAGTTCTTC. Translated, it gives CASSIVGTSGSCDEQFF.

This rearrangement joins TRBV5-1 to TRBJ2-7, with 10 bases fitting TRBD2. Germline CDR1 reads SGHRS; CDR2 reads YFSETQ. Trimming took 2 bases from V and 4 from J; bases not matched to a gene: 12. The CDR3 is made up of 17 amino acids. CDR3 amino acids: CASSFTPPASGRYEQYF. In DNA, the CDR3 is TGCGCCAGCAGCTTTACACCCCCTGCTAGCGGGAGATACGAGCAGTACTTC.

In this sample, this clone is medium-sized. This chain uses TRBV6-1 with TRBJ1-3; D remains ambiguous. This CDR3 comprises 16 residues. V was clipped by 0 bases and J by 0 bases, with 9 bases between them. Germline V lookup: CDR1 MNHNS, CDR2 SASEGT. As DNA, the CDR3 is TGTGCCAGCAGTGAAGCCGGAGCAGACTCTGGAAACACCATATATTTT. Its translation is CASSEAGADSGNTIYF.

The chain recombines TRBV29-1 with TRBJ1-6; 10 nucleotides agree with TRBD1. CDR3 length: 13 residues. From germline, CDR1 is SQVTM and CDR2 ANQGSEA. With 8 bases clipped from V and 7 bases from J, the junction kept 5 bases outside the gene matches. CDR3 bases: TGCAGCTGCCTGGGACAGGGGAATTCACCCCTCCACTTT. Protein: CSCLGQGNSPLHF. Supplemented by reference TRBV29-1 and TRBJ1-6, the full variable domain reads SAVISQKPSRDICQRGTSLTIQCQVDSQVTMMFWYRQQPGQSLTLIATANQGSEATYESGFVIDKFPISRPNLTFSTLTVSNMSPEDSSIYLCSCLGQGNSPLHFGNGTRLTVT.

This chain connects TRBV27 to TRBJ2-1; 10 bases match TRBD2. The CDR3 loop spans 19 amino acids. CDR1 is MNHEY, CDR2 SMNVEV, per germline (reference sequence). V gave up 6 bases and J gave up 0 bases; unmatched junction bases: 14. The DNA for the CDR3 is TGTGCCAGCAGACGACTGTCCTTTAGCGGGGGGAGCTCCTACAATGAGCAGTTCTTC. Translated, it gives CASRRLSFSGGSSYNEQFF.

The CDR3 reads CASSHGQGLSGANVLTF. The CDR3 DNA reads TGCGCCAGCAGCCATGGACAGGGACTCTCTGGGGCCAACGTCCTGACTTTC. V gene TRBV5-1 combines with J gene TRBJ2-6; 8 positions agree with TRBD1. Germline V gene data show CDR1 as SGHRS and CDR2 as YFSETQ. V gave up 4 bases and J gave up 0 bases; unmatched junction bases: 6. CDR3 size: 17 residues.

Concerning this clone: Mismatch with germline at one junction end may stem from a read error. Distinct nucleotide sequences in the sample also encode this CDR3. This chain connects TRBV4-1 to TRBJ1-1; no reliable D call. Germline V CDR1 and CDR2: MGHRA, YSYEKL. CDR3 size: 16 residues. The CDR3 region has the DNA TGCGCTAGCAGCCAAGTTCCCGGACTGTTTGGATATGAAGCTTTCTTT. Amino acids: CASSQVPGLFGYEAFF.

This chain uses TRBV2 with TRBJ1-1; maybe TRBD1 (5 bases). CDR3 length: 13 amino acids. Per germline, CDR1 SNHLY and CDR2 FYNNEI. Trimming stripped 2 bases from V and 8 bases from J, with 12 bases between. The CDR3: CASSESKDREAFF. In DNA, the CDR3 is TGTGCCAGCAGTGAATCCAAAGACAGAGAAGCTTTCTTT. The complete variable domain, with remaining parts taken from reference TRBV2 and TRBJ1-1, reads EPEVTQTPSHQVTQMGQEVILRCVPISNHLYFYWYRQILGQKVEFLVSFYNNEISEKSEIFDDQFSVERPDGSNFTLKIRSTKLEDSAMYFCASSESKDREAFFGQGTRLTVV.

V usage is TRBV28 and J usage is TRBJ1-3, with 10 positions matching TRBD1. The germline V gene encodes CDR1 MDHEN and CDR2 SYDVKM. This CDR3 spans 17 amino acids. V trimming: 2 bases; J trimming: 4 bases; junction bases outside the gene matches: 8. CDR3 sequence reads: CASSLERTGGWGNTIYF. CDR3 DNA sequence: TGTGCCAGCAGTTTAGAGCGGACAGGGGGATGGGGAAACACCATATATTTT. Looking up the rest from reference TRBV28 and TRBJ1-3 gives the full variable domain: DVKVTQSSRYLVKRTGEKVFLECVQDMDHENMFWYRQDPGLGLRLIYFSYDVKMKEKGDIPEGYSVSREKKERFSLILESASTNQTSMYLCASSLERTGGWGNTIYFGEGSWLTVV.

This clone was seen more than once but under ten times. The J gene is TRBJ2-3, the V gene TRBV5-8; maybe TRBD1 (6 bases). Per germline, CDR1 SGHTS and CDR2 YDEGEE. The CDR3 is 13 residues long. Trimming left V 7 bases short and J 4 bases short, with 13 bases between. The CDR3 loop is CASSVRGADTQYF. DNA for the CDR3: TGTGCCAGCTCGGTCAGGGGAGCAGATACGCAGTATTTT.

The chain has TRBV5-1 and TRBJ2-2, with D possibly TRBD2 on 5 matching bases. This CDR3 comprises 13 residues. Germline CDR1 reads SGHRS; CDR2 reads YFSETQ. The ends were cut back, 6 bases at V and 7 bases at J, with 13 bases in the middle. CDR3 residues: CASNTQRGGELFF. The CDR3 DNA is TGCGCCAGCAACACCCAACGGGGCGGGGAGCTGTTTTTT.

The chain uses TRBV27 and TRBJ2-7; TRBD2 is a possible D gene (6 bases). The V and J ends lost 3 bases and 2 bases respectively, with 17 bases between them. The length of the CDR3 is 16 residues. The germline gives CDR1 MNHEY, CDR2 SMNVEV (reference sequence). CDR3: CASSFGGSEAAYEQYF. CDR3 coding DNA: TGTGCCAGCAGTTTTGGAGGGTCAGAGGCTGCCTACGAGCAGTACTTC.

The rearrangement uses TRBV7-9 and TRBJ2-7; the D gene is possibly TRBD1 (5 bases). V was clipped by 4 bases and J by 1 base, with 20 bases between them. CDR3 size: 17 residues. In germline, CDR1 is SEHNR, CDR2 FQNEAQ (reference sequence). Here the CDR3 DNA reads TGTGCCAGCAGCTCGCCTGGGGCTACATTCGGTTCCTACGAGCAGTACTTC. Protein: CASSSPGATFGSYEQYF.

On this clone itself: In the same sample, other DNA sequences code for this CDR3. This chain uses TRBV7-9 with TRBJ2-3; no firm D call. Germline CDR1 SEHNR, CDR2 FQNEAQ (reference sequence). This CDR3 contains 12 residues. V lost 5 bases to trimming and J lost 5 bases, with 8 bases between them. CDR3 DNA: TGTGCCAGCAGCCTATCCGGAGATACGCAGTATTTT. It encodes CASSLSGDTQYF. Looking up the rest from reference TRBV7-9 and TRBJ2-3 gives the full variable domain: DTGVSQNPRHKITKRGQNVTFRCDPISEHNRLYWYRQTLGQGPEFLTYFQNEAQLEKSRLLSDRFSAERPKGSFSTLEIQRTEQGDSAMYLCASSLSGDTQYFGPGTRLTVL.

This chain joins TRBV7-9 and TRBJ2-6; 7 bases agree with TRBD1. V shed 4 bases, J shed 0 bases, and the junction held 9 bases outside the gene matches. From germline, CDR1 is SEHNR and CDR2 FQNEAQ (reference sequence). The CDR3 has 18 amino acids. CDR3 in DNA: TGTGCCAGCAGCTCCGGGGACAGCCGAAGCTCTGGGGCCAACGTCCTGACTTTC. Translating gives CASSSGDSRSSGANVLTF. The full variable domain, completed using reference TRBV7-9 and TRBJ2-6, is DTGVSQNPRHKITKRGQNVTFRCDPISEHNRLYWYRQTLGQGPEFLTYFQNEAQLEKSRLLSDRFSAERPKGSFSTLEIQRTEQGDSAMYLCASSSGDSRSSGANVLTFGAGSRLTVL.

This clone was detected only a few times. This sequence joins TRBV27 and TRBJ2-7; 12 bases align to TRBD2. Trimming cost V 5 bases and J 5 bases; bases outside gene matches: 7. CDR1 and CDR2 (germline): MNHEY, SMNVEV (reference sequence). The CDR3 runs to 15 residues. The DNA for the CDR3 is TGTGCCAGCAGTCCTCTAGCGGGAGGGCCCCACGAGCAGTACTTC. The encoded protein is CASSPLAGGPHEQYF.

The V and J genes are TRBV6-5 and TRBJ1-5, with 7 bases identical to TRBD1. V lost 7 bases and J lost 2; bases outside the gene matches: 5. Germline V gene sequence: CDR1 MNHEY, CDR2 SVGAGI. There are 14 residues in the CDR3. This chain's CDR3 is CASILGQGNQPQHF. The CDR3 DNA sequence: TGTGCCAGCATACTCGGACAGGGCAATCAGCCCCAGCATTTT.

This clone was picked up one time. The chain uses TRBV9 and TRBJ2-7; TRBD2 aligns across 12 bases. V gave up 0 bases and J gave up 4 bases; unmatched junction bases: 5. The germline V gene has CDR1 SGDLS and CDR2 YYNGEE. CDR3 length equals 16 residues. This chain's CDR3 is CASSVAGGTSGYEQYF. The CDR3 coding sequence is TGTGCCAGCAGCGTAGCGGGAGGGACTAGCGGGTACGAGCAGTACTTC.

The rearrangement links TRBV19 to TRBJ2-2, with TRBD2 matching over 8 bases. Germline CDR1 and CDR2: LNHDA and SQIVND (reference sequence). The CDR3 contains 15 residues. With 2 bases clipped from V and 4 bases from J, the junction kept 3 bases outside the gene matches. This chain's CDR3 is CASSIFSGITGELFF. CDR3 DNA sequence: TGTGCCAGTAGTATATTTAGCGGGATCACCGGGGAGCTGTTTTTT.

In its sample, this clone was seen a few times. V gene TRBV7-2 combines with J gene TRBJ2-7; 7 positions match TRBD1. Per the germline V gene, CDR1 is SGHTA and CDR2 is FQGNSA. V lost 5 bases, J lost 5 bases, and 6 bases stayed unmatched. This CDR3 is 13 amino acids long. CDR3 DNA sequence: TGTGCCAGCAGCCCAGGGGGTAGAAACGAGCAGTACTTC. Translated: CASSPGGRNEQYF.

The V and J genes are TRBV19 and TRBJ2-1; TRBD2 aligns across 9 bases. CDR3 length: 16 amino acids. Germline V gene lookup returns CDR1 LNHDA and CDR2 SQIVND (reference sequence). DNA for the CDR3: TGTGCGGTCCGACTTAGCGGGGGACGTAACTACAATGAGCAGTTCTTC. It encodes CAVRLSGGRNYNEQFF.

The chain links TRBV11-2 to TRBJ1-2, with TRBD1 as a possible D gene (5 bases). CDR1 and CDR2 from the germline V gene are SGHAT and FQNNGV. The germline V and J ends were trimmed by 6 bases and 4 bases, with 12 bases remaining between them. The CDR3 loop spans 13 amino acids. The CDR3 sequence: CASSPQGGYGYTF. CDR3 DNA sequence: TGTGCCAGCAGTCCTCAGGGAGGCTATGGCTACACCTTC.